This entry lists 21 T cell receptor beta chains sequenced from one sample in a study of T cell responses to AZD1222 COVID-19 vaccine. Method: immunoSEQ multiplex PCR; TCRdb's copy keeps in-frame clones and lacks some. In the table there are roughly 150,000 clones, more than 70% of which are singletons. Sequencing used peripheral blood, obtained on day 0 of MenACWY control vaccination. These receptors were obtained from an adult in good health.

For this clone: The junction shows a germline mismatch at one end, possibly a read error. This chain joins TRBV6-2 or TRBV6-3 and TRBJ1-1; D remains unclear. Germline V CDR1 and CDR2: MNHEY, SVGEGT. The CDR3 contains 14 residues. The CDR3 nucleotides read TGTGCCAACAGTTACGGGGATGCGAACACTGAAGCTTTCTTT. Translation gives CANSYGDANTEAFF.

The V call is TRBV6-5, the J call TRBJ1-2; tentatively, D is TRBD1 (5 bases). This CDR3 contains 13 residues. The V end was cut by 6 bases, the J end by 8 bases, with 16 bases between. Per the germline V gene, CDR1 is MNHEY and CDR2 is SVGAGI. Written as DNA, the CDR3 is TGTGCCAGCAGCTTCGGAGCTGGGGGAGGCTACACCTTC. It is translated as CASSFGAGGGYTF.

Only a few counts were recorded for this clone. The genes are TRBV3-1 (or the pseudogene TRBV3-2) and TRBJ1-1; unclear D gene. Germline V gives CDR1 LGHDT, CDR2 YNNKEL (reference sequence). Trimming removed 1 base from V and 10 bases from J, with 10 bases in between. The CDR3 length is 12 residues. The CDR3 DNA is TGTGCCAGCAGCCAAGCCCCTGGGGTAGCTTTCTTT. Translating it yields CASSQAPGVAFF.

This clone was counted a few times. The genes are TRBV7-9 and TRBJ1-3; no clear D. Germline-derived CDR1 and CDR2 are SEHNR and FQNEAQ (reference sequence). The CDR3 covers 14 residues. Between the trimmed V and J ends, which lost 4 bases and 0 bases, there was a span of 7 bases. The CDR3 spells CASSSNLSGNTIYF. Here the CDR3 DNA reads TGTGCCAGCAGCTCCAACCTCTCTGGAAACACCATATATTTT.

The rearrangement joins TRBV19 to TRBJ2-4; perhaps TRBD1 as D (6 bases). V gave up 9 bases and J gave up 0 bases, with 15 bases separating them. In germline, CDR1 is LNHDA, CDR2 SQIVND (reference sequence). This CDR3 has 15 residues. The CDR3 DNA reads as TGTGCCAGCCAGCCGGGACACCTAGCCAAAAACATTCAGTACTTC. This sequence encodes CASQPGHLAKNIQYF.

The V gene is TRBV7-2, the J gene TRBJ1-2; 7 bases align to TRBD1. Trimming took 6 bases from V and 7 from J; bases not matched to a gene: 11. The CDR3 loop spans 14 amino acids. The germline V gene has CDR1 SGHTA and CDR2 FQGNSA. The CDR3 DNA is TGTGCCAGCAGACAAGATTTGAGGGGGCTTGGCTACACCTTC. Translation gives CASRQDLRGLGYTF.

The table lists this clone with a count of one. This chain joins TRBV6-2 or TRBV6-3 and TRBJ2-3, with TRBD2 as a possible D gene (5 bases). V lost 4 bases, J lost 0 bases, and 11 bases lay in between. Germline V gene data show CDR1 as MNHEY and CDR2 as SVGEGT. The CDR3 length is 15 residues. CDR3 DNA sequence: TGTGCCAGCAGTTCCAGAGGGCCTAGCACAGATACGCAGTATTTT. Its translation is CASSSRGPSTDTQYF.

The V and J genes are TRBV20-1 and TRBJ1-2; D gene uncertain. Germline-derived CDR1 and CDR2 are DFQATT and SNEGSKA (reference sequence). Trimming removed 3 bases from V and 5 bases from J, with 10 bases in between. The CDR3 runs to 12 residues. The DNA of the CDR3 is TGCAGTGCTAGTCGCGCGGGGTATGGCTACACCTTC. Protein: CSASRAGYGYTF.

The rearrangement links TRBV6-4 to TRBJ2-3, with no clear D. Per germline, CDR1 MRHNA and CDR2 SNTAGT. V was pared by 0 bases and J by 5 bases, with 3 bases between. The CDR3 contains 12 residues. The CDR3 loop reads CASSDSGDTQYF. As DNA, the CDR3 is TGTGCCAGCAGTGACTCTGGAGATACGCAGTATTTT.

J is TRBJ2-3 and V is TRBV30; perhaps TRBD1 as D (6 bases). CDR1 is GTSNPN and CDR2 is SVGIG in the germline V gene (reference sequence). The CDR3 loop spans 15 amino acids. Trimming took off 3 bases at V and 2 bases at J, with 15 bases between the two ends. The CDR3 DNA reads TGTGCCTGGAGCGGCAGGGGTTCTCTCACAGATACGCAGTATTTT. Translating it yields CAWSGRGSLTDTQYF.

J is TRBJ1-3 and V is TRBV9; possible D gene TRBD1, 5 bases. This CDR3 spans 16 amino acids. The V gene's germline CDR1 is SGDLS and CDR2 YYNGEE. Trimming left V 0 bases short and J 0 bases short, with 10 bases between. The CDR3 coding sequence is TGTGCCAGCAGCGTAGTCGGGACGGTCTCTGGAAACACCATATATTTT. Its translation: CASSVVGTVSGNTIYF.

V and J are TRBV12-3 or TRBV12-4 and TRBJ2-7; D is perhaps TRBD1 (6 bases). The CDR3 covers 12 residues. Between the trimmed V and J ends, which lost 5 bases and 5 bases, there was a span of 10 bases. CDR3 residues: CASSTGTNEQYF. CDR3 nucleotide sequence: TGTGCCAGCAGTACCGGGACAAACGAGCAGTACTTC.

The V gene is TRBV2, the J gene TRBJ2-3, with TRBD1 matching 8 bases. Trimming removed 6 bases from V and 5 bases from J; junction bases left unmatched: 7. The CDR3 totals 14 residues. CDR1 is SNHLY and CDR2 is FYNNEI in the germline V gene. CDR3 sequence: CASSRQGSEDTQYF. As DNA, the CDR3 is TGTGCCAGCAGCCGACAGGGGAGTGAAGATACGCAGTATTTT.

This rearrangement joins TRBV7-3 to TRBJ1-1, with TRBD1 matching over 9 bases. Trimming cost V 4 bases and J 7 bases; bases outside gene matches: 4. Germline V gene sequence: CDR1 SGHTA, CDR2 FQGTGA. The CDR3 is 13 amino acids. The CDR3 sequence: CASSYRGRDEAFF. For the CDR3, the DNA is TGTGCCAGCAGCTACAGGGGGCGGGATGAAGCTTTCTTT.

The genes are TRBV2 and TRBJ2-7; D gene ambiguous. The germline gives CDR1 SNHLY, CDR2 FYNNEI. There are 14 residues in the CDR3. The V end lost 4 bases, the J end lost 3 bases, and 13 bases lay between the germline ends. As DNA, the CDR3 is TGTGCCAGCAGTGTCGAGGACCGAAACTACGAGCAGTACTTC. Protein product: CASSVEDRNYEQYF.

The chain links TRBV6-5 to TRBJ1-2; unclear D gene. V lost 2 bases and J lost 8, with 6 bases in between. Germline loops: CDR1 MNHEY, CDR2 SVGAGI. The CDR3 covers 11 residues. CDR3 region: CASSYPGGYTF. Here the CDR3 DNA reads TGTGCCAGCAGTTACCCTGGGGGCTACACCTTC.

The genes are TRBV6-2 or TRBV6-3 and TRBJ1-3; D is undetermined. V was pared by 2 bases and J by 3 bases, with 2 bases between. CDR1 MNHEY and CDR2 SVGEGT come from the germline V gene. The CDR3 length is 12 residues. The CDR3 spells CASSYNGNTIYF. The DNA of the CDR3 is TGTGCCAGCAGTTACAATGGAAACACCATATATTTT.

This sequence joins TRBV21-1 and TRBJ1-4. TRBV21-1 is designated a pseudogene. This CDR3 has 18 residues. CDR3 bases: TGTGCCAGCAGCATCCCTTGGAGGGCGGATGCAACTAATGAAAAACTGTTTTTT. Translation: CASSIPWRADATNEKLFF.

The genes are TRBV18 and TRBJ2-7, with unresolved D. The CDR3 length is 14 residues. The germline V gene has CDR1 KGHSH and CDR2 LQKENI. V lost 0 bases and J lost 2, with 8 bases in between. The CDR3 nucleotides are TGTGCCAGCTCACCACCGTCATCTACCTACGAGCAGTACTTC. This encodes CASSPPSSTYEQYF. The full variable domain, completed using reference TRBV18 and TRBJ2-7, is NAGVMQNPRHLVRRRGQEARLRCSPMKGHSHVYWYRQLPEEGLKFMVYLQKENIIDESGMPKERFSAEFPKEGPSILRIQQVVRGDSAAYFCASSPPSSTYEQYFGPGTRLTVT.

This chain connects TRBV5-4 to TRBJ2-7; 7 bases fit TRBD1. There are 14 residues in the CDR3. After removal of 4 bases from V and 4 bases from J, the junction contained 8 bases not matched to a gene. CDR1 SGHNT and CDR2 YYREEE come from the germline V gene (reference sequence). CDR3 residues: CASSLYRGQYEQYF. In DNA, the CDR3 is TGTGCCAGCAGCCTCTACAGGGGCCAATACGAGCAGTACTTC.

The V gene is TRBV7-2, the J gene TRBJ2-1; unclear D gene. Trimming took 3 bases from V and 10 from J, leaving 16 bases between them. Germline loops: CDR1 SGHTA, CDR2 FQGNSA. The CDR3 spans 14 residues. The CDR3 DNA follows: TGTGCCAGCAGCTTGGTCTGGAAGGATAGGGAGCAGTTCTTC. This sequence encodes CASSLVWKDREQFF.